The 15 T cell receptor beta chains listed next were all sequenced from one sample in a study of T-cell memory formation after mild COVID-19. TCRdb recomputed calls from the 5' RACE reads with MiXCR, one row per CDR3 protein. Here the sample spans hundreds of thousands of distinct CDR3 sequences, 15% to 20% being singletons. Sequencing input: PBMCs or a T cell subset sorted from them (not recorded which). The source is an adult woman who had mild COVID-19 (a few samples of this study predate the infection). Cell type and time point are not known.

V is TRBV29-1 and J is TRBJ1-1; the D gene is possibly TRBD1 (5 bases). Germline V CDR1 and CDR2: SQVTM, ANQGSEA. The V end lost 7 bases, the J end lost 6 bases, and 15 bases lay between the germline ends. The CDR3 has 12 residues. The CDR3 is CSARGRVAEAFF. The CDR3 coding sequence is TGCAGCGCCCGGGGCAGGGTCGCTGAAGCTTTCTTT.

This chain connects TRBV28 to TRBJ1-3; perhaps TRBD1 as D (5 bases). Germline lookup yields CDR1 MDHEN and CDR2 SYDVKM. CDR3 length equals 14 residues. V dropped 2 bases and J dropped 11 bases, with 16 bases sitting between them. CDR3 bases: TGTGCCAGCAGTTTAGACAGCACTCCAAGGTCCATATATTTT. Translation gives CASSLDSTPRSIYF.

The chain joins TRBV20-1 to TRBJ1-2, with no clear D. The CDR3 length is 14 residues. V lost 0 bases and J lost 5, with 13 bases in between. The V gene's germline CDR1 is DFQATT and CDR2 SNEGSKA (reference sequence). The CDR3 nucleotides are TGCAGTGCTAGAGATCCAGCAGCCTTATATGGCTACACCTTC. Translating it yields CSARDPAALYGYTF.

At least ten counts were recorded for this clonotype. This CDR3 is CASSFGGVWSNQPQHF. For the CDR3, the DNA is TGTGCCAGCAGCTTCGGGGGGGTATGGAGCAATCAGCCCCAGCATTTT. The genes are TRBV5-6 and TRBJ1-5; TRBD1 is a possible D gene (5 bases). This CDR3 is 16 amino acids long. V was cut by 2 bases and J by 1 base, with 13 bases left in between. Germline CDR1 and CDR2: SGHDT and YYEEEE.

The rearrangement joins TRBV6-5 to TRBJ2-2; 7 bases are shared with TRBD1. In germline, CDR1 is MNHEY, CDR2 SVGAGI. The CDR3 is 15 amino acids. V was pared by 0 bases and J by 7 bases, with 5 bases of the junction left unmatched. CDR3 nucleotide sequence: TGTGCCAGCAGTTACTCGAGAGGGGGCGTCGGGGAGCTGTTTTTT. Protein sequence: CASSYSRGGVGELFF.

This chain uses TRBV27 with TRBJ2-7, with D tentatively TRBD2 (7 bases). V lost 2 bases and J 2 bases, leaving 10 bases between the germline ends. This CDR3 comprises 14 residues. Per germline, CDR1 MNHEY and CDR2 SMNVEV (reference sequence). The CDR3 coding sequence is TGTGCCAGCAGTTTAAGGGGGAGGGCCTACGAGCAGTACTTC. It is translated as CASSLRGRAYEQYF.

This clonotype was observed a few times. As DNA, the CDR3 is TGCGCCAGCAGCTTGGCTGGACCGGTGGACGAGCAGTACTTC. Translated: CASSLAGPVDEQYF. V is TRBV5-1 and J is TRBJ2-7; no clear D. Trimming removed 0 bases from V and 5 bases from J, with 12 bases in between. This CDR3 is built from 14 residues. CDR1 and CDR2 from the germline V gene are SGHRS and YFSETQ. Variable domain in full (rest from reference TRBV5-1 and TRBJ2-7): KAGVTQTPRYLIKTRGQQVTLSCSPISGHRSVSWYQQTPGQGLQFLFEYFSETQRNKGNFPGRFSGRQFSNSRSEMNVSTLELGDSALYLCASSLAGPVDEQYFGPGTRLTVT.

CDR3 protein: CASSEYPASGAAQYF. CDR3 nucleotide sequence: TGTGCCAGCAGTGAATATCCGGCTAGCGGGGCGGCCCAGTACTTC. This rearrangement joins TRBV2 to TRBJ2-5; 9 bases line up with TRBD2. The CDR3 spans 15 residues. Looked up from germline, CDR1 is SNHLY and CDR2 is FYNNEI. J gave up 9 bases and V 2 bases, and 10 bases lay outside the gene matches.

The CDR3 loop is CASTPGQTSSGTQYF. The CDR3 nucleotides are TGTGCCAGCACGCCGGGACAAACTTCCAGTGGCACCCAGTACTTC. The chain links TRBV3-1 to TRBJ2-5; perhaps TRBD1 as D (6 bases). Deletions cut 7 bases from V and 8 bases from J, with 23 bases between. The CDR3 has 15 amino acids. CDR1 and CDR2 from the germline V gene are LGHDT and YNNKEL (reference sequence).

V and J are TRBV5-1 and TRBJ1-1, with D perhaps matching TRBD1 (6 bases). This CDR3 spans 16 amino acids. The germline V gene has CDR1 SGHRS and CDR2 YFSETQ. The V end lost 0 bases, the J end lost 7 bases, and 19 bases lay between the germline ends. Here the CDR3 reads CASSLARGGRLNEAFF. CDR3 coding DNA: TGCGCCAGCAGCTTGGCCAGAGGGGGGCGACTAAATGAAGCTTTCTTT.

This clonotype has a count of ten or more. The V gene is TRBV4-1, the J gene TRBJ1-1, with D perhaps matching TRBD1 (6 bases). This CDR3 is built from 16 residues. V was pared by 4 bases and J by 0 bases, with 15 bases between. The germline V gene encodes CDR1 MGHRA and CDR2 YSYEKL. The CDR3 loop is CASSRAAGGLNTEAFF. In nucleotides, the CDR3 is TGCGCCAGCAGCCGAGCCGCGGGGGGCCTGAACACTGAAGCTTTCTTT.

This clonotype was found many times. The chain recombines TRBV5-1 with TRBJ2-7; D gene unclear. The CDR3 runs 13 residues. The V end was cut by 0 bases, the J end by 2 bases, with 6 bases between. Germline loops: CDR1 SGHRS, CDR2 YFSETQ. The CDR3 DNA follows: TGCGCCAGCAGCTTGGGCACGCCCTACGAGCAGTACTTC. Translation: CASSLGTPYEQYF.

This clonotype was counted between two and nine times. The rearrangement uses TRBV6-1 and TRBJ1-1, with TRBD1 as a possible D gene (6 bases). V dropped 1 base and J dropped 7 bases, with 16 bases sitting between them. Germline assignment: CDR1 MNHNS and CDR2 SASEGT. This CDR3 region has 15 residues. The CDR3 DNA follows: TGTGCCAGCAGTGAAGTAATCAGGGGCGCGGGTGAAGCTTTCTTT. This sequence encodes CASSEVIRGAGEAFF.

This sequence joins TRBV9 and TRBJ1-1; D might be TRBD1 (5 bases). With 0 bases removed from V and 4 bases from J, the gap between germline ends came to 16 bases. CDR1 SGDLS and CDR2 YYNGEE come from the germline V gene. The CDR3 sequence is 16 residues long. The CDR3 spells CASSVGVGDGSTEAFF. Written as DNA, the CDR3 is TGTGCCAGCAGCGTAGGAGTAGGGGACGGGAGCACTGAAGCTTTCTTT.

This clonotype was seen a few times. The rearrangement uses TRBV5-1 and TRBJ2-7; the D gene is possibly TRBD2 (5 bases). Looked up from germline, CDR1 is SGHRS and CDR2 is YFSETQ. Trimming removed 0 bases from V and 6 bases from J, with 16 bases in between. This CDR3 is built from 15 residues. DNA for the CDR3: TGCGCCAGCAGCTTGGAGACTACTCCCATACGCGAGCAGTACTTC. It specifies CASSLETTPIREQYF.